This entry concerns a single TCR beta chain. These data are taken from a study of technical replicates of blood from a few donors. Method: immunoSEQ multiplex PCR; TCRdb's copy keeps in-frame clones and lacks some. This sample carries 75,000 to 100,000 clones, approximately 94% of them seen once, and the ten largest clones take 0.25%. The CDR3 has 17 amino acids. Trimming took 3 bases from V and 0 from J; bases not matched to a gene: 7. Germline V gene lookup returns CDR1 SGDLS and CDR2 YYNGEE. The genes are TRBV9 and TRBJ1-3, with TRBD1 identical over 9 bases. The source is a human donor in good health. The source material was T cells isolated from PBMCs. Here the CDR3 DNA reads TGTGCCAGCAGCGCGAAGACAGGGGGATCCTCTGGAAACACCATATATTTT. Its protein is CASSAKTGGSSGNTIYF.